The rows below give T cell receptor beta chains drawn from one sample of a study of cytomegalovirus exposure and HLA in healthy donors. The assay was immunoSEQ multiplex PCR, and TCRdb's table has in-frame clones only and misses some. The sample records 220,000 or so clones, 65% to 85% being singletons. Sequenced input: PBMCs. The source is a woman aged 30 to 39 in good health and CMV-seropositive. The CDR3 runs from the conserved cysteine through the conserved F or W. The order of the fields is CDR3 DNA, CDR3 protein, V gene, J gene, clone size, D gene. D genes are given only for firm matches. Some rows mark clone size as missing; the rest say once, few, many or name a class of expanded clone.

CDR3 DNA: TGTGCCTGGGCCACTCCTTTTAGTGACGGGGAGCTGTTTTTT
CDR3 protein: CAWATPFSDGELFF
V gene: TRBV30
J gene: TRBJ2-2
clone size: -
D gene: -

CDR3 DNA: TGTGCCAGCAGCTTGGGACAGGGGCAGGGAGAGACCCAGTACTTC
CDR3 protein: CASSLGQGQGETQYF
V gene: TRBV5-5
J gene: TRBJ2-5
clone size: -
D gene: TRBD1

CDR3 DNA: TGCGCCAGCAGCCAAGATATAGACAGCCCGAAATTCACCGGGGAGCTGTTTTTT
CDR3 protein: CASSQDIDSPKFTGELFF
V gene: TRBV4-3
J gene: TRBJ2-2
clone size: once
D gene: -

CDR3 DNA: TGTGCCGGGGGGATCTACGAGCAGTACTTC
CDR3 protein: CAGGIYEQYF
V gene: TRBV19
J gene: TRBJ2-7
clone size: -
D gene: -

CDR3 DNA: TGTGCCAGCAGCCGCCGAGCAGCCGGGGAGCTGTTTTTT
CDR3 protein: CASSRRAAGELFF
V gene: TRBV4-2
J gene: TRBJ2-2
clone size: -
D gene: -

CDR3 DNA: TGCGCCAGCAGCCCTGAGACTGGGGGCCAGACGCAGTATTTT
CDR3 protein: CASSPETGGQTQYF
V gene: TRBV5-1
J gene: TRBJ2-3
clone size: -
D gene: -

CDR3 DNA: TGTGCCAGCAGGAGGGGACAGAACACTGAAGCTTTCTTT
CDR3 protein: CASRRGQNTEAFF
V gene: TRBV6-5
J gene: TRBJ1-1
clone size: -
D gene: -

CDR3 DNA: TGCGCCAGCAGCCAAGTATTCCTAGCGGGAAGGGATGAGCAGTTCTTC
CDR3 protein: CASSQVFLAGRDEQFF
V gene: TRBV4-1
J gene: TRBJ2-1
clone size: -
D gene: TRBD2

CDR3 DNA: TGTGCCAGCAGCCAAATGTCCCCCCGGGGTGAGCAGTACTTC
CDR3 protein: CASSQMSPRGEQYF
V gene: TRBV7-9
J gene: TRBJ2-7
clone size: -
D gene: -

CDR3 DNA: TGTGCCAGCAGCGAAAAGACAGGGAGCTCCTACGAGCAGTACTTC
CDR3 protein: CASSEKTGSSYEQYF
V gene: TRBV7-8
J gene: TRBJ2-7
clone size: -
D gene: TRBD1

CDR3 DNA: TGTGCCAGCAGTTTCAAGGGGGCCACCTACGAGCAGTACTTC
CDR3 protein: CASSFKGATYEQYF
V gene: TRBV28
J gene: TRBJ2-7
clone size: -
D gene: TRBD1

CDR3 DNA: TGCAGCGTTGGCAGCGGGAGCGTCGGGACCTACGAGCAGTACTTC
CDR3 protein: CSVGSGSVGTYEQYF
V gene: TRBV29-1
J gene: TRBJ2-7
clone size: -
D gene: TRBD2

CDR3 DNA: TGCGCCCTTCACCGGCAGTTGAGGGAGCAGTACTTC
CDR3 protein: CALHRQLREQYF
V gene: TRBV10-1
J gene: TRBJ2-7
clone size: -
D gene: -

CDR3 DNA: TGCGCCAGCAGCTTCAGCCTTACAGGGGCCCACGAGCAGTACTTC
CDR3 protein: CASSFSLTGAHEQYF
V gene: TRBV5-1
J gene: TRBJ2-7
clone size: -
D gene: TRBD1

CDR3 DNA: TGCGCCAGCAGCTTGTGGGTAGAAGGCGAGCAGTTCTTC
CDR3 protein: CASSLWVEGEQFF
V gene: TRBV5-1
J gene: TRBJ2-1
clone size: -
D gene: -

CDR3 DNA: TGTGCCAGCAGCCGGATCGTCTACGAGCAGTACTTC
CDR3 protein: CASSRIVYEQYF
V gene: TRBV7-8
J gene: TRBJ2-7
clone size: -
D gene: -

CDR3 DNA: TGCAGCGTTGACAGTAATGAAAAACTGTTTTTT
CDR3 protein: CSVDSNEKLFF
V gene: TRBV29-1
J gene: TRBJ1-4
clone size: -
D gene: -

CDR3 DNA: TGTGCCAGCAGCGCGCGCGACAGGGGAAGGGGAGAGACCCAGTACTTC
CDR3 protein: CASSARDRGRGETQYF
V gene: TRBV9
J gene: TRBJ2-5
clone size: -
D gene: TRBD1

CDR3 DNA: TGTGCCATCAGCCCAGGGGTAGGTGTCAATCAGCCCCAGCATTTT
CDR3 protein: CAISPGVGVNQPQHF
V gene: TRBV10-3
J gene: TRBJ1-5
clone size: -
D gene: -

CDR3 DNA: TGCGCCAGCAGCCTTTTCACCGGGACAGGGTGGGTCAATCAGCCCCAGCATTTT
CDR3 protein: CASSLFTGTGWVNQPQHF
V gene: TRBV4-1
J gene: TRBJ1-5
clone size: -
D gene: TRBD1

CDR3 DNA: TGTGCCAGCAAACCACGGCCGGGACAGGGGGTTTTAGACGAGCAGTACTTC
CDR3 protein: CASKPRPGQGVLDEQYF
V gene: TRBV27
J gene: TRBJ2-7
clone size: -
D gene: TRBD1

CDR3 DNA: TGCGCCAGCAGCCAAGAGGCGGGGGGCAATCAGCCCCAGCATTTT
CDR3 protein: CASSQEAGGNQPQHF
V gene: TRBV4-3
J gene: TRBJ1-5
clone size: -
D gene: -

CDR3 DNA: TGCGCCAGCAGTTTCGGGACCAAGAACACTGAAGCTTTCTTT
CDR3 protein: CASSFGTKNTEAFF
V gene: TRBV5-1
J gene: TRBJ1-1
clone size: -
D gene: -

CDR3 DNA: TGTGCCAGCAGCCCCGGGACTAGCAGCCACAATGAGCAGTTCTTC
CDR3 protein: CASSPGTSSHNEQFF
V gene: TRBV6-5
J gene: TRBJ2-1
clone size: -
D gene: TRBD2

CDR3 DNA: TGTGCCTGGGGGACAGGGGGCGATTCTCAACTGTTTTTT
CDR3 protein: CAWGTGGDSQLFF
V gene: TRBV30
J gene: TRBJ1-4
clone size: -
D gene: TRBD1

CDR3 DNA: TGTGCCAGCAGTACCCTTCCGGCCTATGGCTACACCTTC
CDR3 protein: CASSTLPAYGYTF
V gene: TRBV27
J gene: TRBJ1-2
clone size: -
D gene: -

CDR3 DNA: TGTGCCAGCAGCCGGGACACCCATGGCTACACCTTC
CDR3 protein: CASSRDTHGYTF
V gene: TRBV5-8
J gene: TRBJ1-2
clone size: -
D gene: -

CDR3 DNA: TGTGCCAGCAGTTACTCCACAGGATACAATGAGCAGTTCTTC
CDR3 protein: CASSYSTGYNEQFF
V gene: TRBV6-5
J gene: TRBJ2-1
clone size: once
D gene: -

CDR3 DNA: TGTGCCAGCAGCCTGGGCAGCTACGAGCAGTACTTC
CDR3 protein: CASSLGSYEQYF
V gene: TRBV7-8
J gene: TRBJ2-7
clone size: -
D gene: -

CDR3 DNA: TGTGCCTGGCTTCCGAGCTCTGGGGCCAACGTCCTGACTTTC
CDR3 protein: CAWLPSSGANVLTF
V gene: TRBV30
J gene: TRBJ2-6
clone size: -
D gene: -

CDR3 DNA: TGTGCCAGTAGCCCGACCTTCGGGGGCGCGGGCACTGAAGCTTTCTTT
CDR3 protein: CASSPTFGGAGTEAFF
V gene: TRBV19
J gene: TRBJ1-1
clone size: -
D gene: -

CDR3 DNA: TGCGCCAGCAGCTTGGACAGCCCGGGGGGCACTGAAGCTTTCTTT
CDR3 protein: CASSLDSPGGTEAFF
V gene: TRBV5-1
J gene: TRBJ1-1
clone size: -
D gene: -

CDR3 DNA: TGTGCCAGCAGTGAGGGACACCGAAACACCATATATTTT
CDR3 protein: CASSEGHRNTIYF
V gene: TRBV6-1
J gene: TRBJ1-3
clone size: -
D gene: -

CDR3 DNA: TGTGCCAGCAGTTTCCCCGACAGGGAGGACGAGGGCCAGTACTTC
CDR3 protein: CASSFPDREDEGQYF
V gene: TRBV28
J gene: TRBJ2-5
clone size: -
D gene: -

CDR3 DNA: TGTGCCAGCAGCTTGGGGAGTGAAGAGACCCAGTACTTC
CDR3 protein: CASSLGSEETQYF
V gene: TRBV5-4
J gene: TRBJ2-5
clone size: -
D gene: -

CDR3 DNA: TGTGCCTGGAGTAGGGCAGGGCCCTACGAGCAGTACTTC
CDR3 protein: CAWSRAGPYEQYF
V gene: TRBV30
J gene: TRBJ2-7
clone size: many
D gene: -

CDR3 DNA: TGTGCCAGCAGCCCGAGGGGGGGCCAGTATGGCTACACCTTC
CDR3 protein: CASSPRGGQYGYTF
V gene: TRBV11-3
J gene: TRBJ1-2
clone size: -
D gene: -

CDR3 DNA: TGTGCCAGCAGCCTTCGAGGGGGAGACACTGAAGCTTTCTTT
CDR3 protein: CASSLRGGDTEAFF
V gene: TRBV7-9
J gene: TRBJ1-1
clone size: -
D gene: -

CDR3 DNA: TGTGCCAGCAGCGTAGAGGAGTACAATGAGCAGTTCTTC
CDR3 protein: CASSVEEYNEQFF
V gene: TRBV9
J gene: TRBJ2-1
clone size: -
D gene: -

CDR3 DNA: TGTGCCATCAGCAGCGACACCGCTGGCTACACCTTC
CDR3 protein: CAISSDTAGYTF
V gene: TRBV10-3
J gene: TRBJ1-2
clone size: -
D gene: -

CDR3 DNA: TGTGCCAGCAGTTTGAAGCGGGCTAGGTACGAGCAGTACTTC
CDR3 protein: CASSLKRARYEQYF
V gene: TRBV27
J gene: TRBJ2-7
clone size: -
D gene: -

CDR3 DNA: TGCGCCAGCAGCTTTGGAGGGGCTAACACTGAAGCTTTCTTT
CDR3 protein: CASSFGGANTEAFF
V gene: TRBV5-1
J gene: TRBJ1-1
clone size: -
D gene: -

CDR3 DNA: TGTGCCAGCAGTTTTAATAGGAACTTTGATTACGAGCAGTACTTC
CDR3 protein: CASSFNRNFDYEQYF
V gene: TRBV27
J gene: TRBJ2-7
clone size: -
D gene: -

CDR3 DNA: TGCGCCAGCAGCCCCCGGGACAGGAGTTTTGCTTTCTTT
CDR3 protein: CASSPRDRSFAFF
V gene: TRBV5-1
J gene: TRBJ1-1
clone size: -
D gene: TRBD1

CDR3 DNA: TGTGCCAGCAGCGCCGTTAAGGGGAAGTACCATGGCTACACCTTC
CDR3 protein: CASSAVKGKYHGYTF
V gene: TRBV11-2
J gene: TRBJ1-2
clone size: -
D gene: -

CDR3 DNA: TGTGCCAGCAGCCTCCGGGCTGAAACGTCCTACGAGCAGTACTTC
CDR3 protein: CASSLRAETSYEQYF
V gene: TRBV5-6
J gene: TRBJ2-7
clone size: -
D gene: -

CDR3 DNA: TGTGCCAGCAGCCCCTATCGGGGGGACACAGATACGCAGTATTTT
CDR3 protein: CASSPYRGDTDTQYF
V gene: TRBV4-2
J gene: TRBJ2-3
clone size: -
D gene: TRBD2

CDR3 DNA: TGTGCCAGCAGTGAAGTTGGGCTTGGCGAGCAGTACTTC
CDR3 protein: CASSEVGLGEQYF
V gene: TRBV2
J gene: TRBJ2-7
clone size: -
D gene: -

CDR3 DNA: TGTGCCAGCAGCTCAACAGGCAGATTCGCCCACGGGGAGCTGTTTTTT
CDR3 protein: CASSSTGRFAHGELFF
V gene: TRBV7-3
J gene: TRBJ2-2
clone size: -
D gene: -

CDR3 DNA: TGCGCCAGCAGCTTGGAACAAGCGAACACTGAAGCTTTCTTT
CDR3 protein: CASSLEQANTEAFF
V gene: TRBV5-1
J gene: TRBJ1-1
clone size: -
D gene: -

CDR3 DNA: TGTGCCAGCAGCTTAGAAACGGGAATTACCTACAATGAGCAGTTCTTC
CDR3 protein: CASSLETGITYNEQFF
V gene: TRBV7-8
J gene: TRBJ2-1
clone size: -
D gene: -

CDR3 DNA: TGTGCCAGCAGTCCGGACTTCAACCAAGACTACGAGCAGTACTTC
CDR3 protein: CASSPDFNQDYEQYF
V gene: TRBV27
J gene: TRBJ2-7
clone size: -
D gene: -

CDR3 DNA: TGCGCCAGCAGCCAAGTCGGGAGCTCCTACGAGCAGTACTTC
CDR3 protein: CASSQVGSSYEQYF
V gene: TRBV4-1
J gene: TRBJ2-7
clone size: many
D gene: -

CDR3 DNA: TGTGCCAGCAGTGGACAGGGAATCGACGAGCAGTACTTC
CDR3 protein: CASSGQGIDEQYF
V gene: TRBV25-1
J gene: TRBJ2-7
clone size: -
D gene: TRBD1

CDR3 DNA: TGTGCCAGCAGCTTTGTGGGCTATGGCTACACCTTC
CDR3 protein: CASSFVGYGYTF
V gene: TRBV7-2
J gene: TRBJ1-2
clone size: -
D gene: -

CDR3 DNA: TGCAGCGTTGGCCTTACAGGGTTTTATGGCTACACCTTC
CDR3 protein: CSVGLTGFYGYTF
V gene: TRBV29-1
J gene: TRBJ1-2
clone size: -
D gene: -

CDR3 DNA: TGTGCCAGCTCCCAGACAGGGCAAGAAAAACTGTTTTTT
CDR3 protein: CASSQTGQEKLFF
V gene: TRBV25-1
J gene: TRBJ1-4
clone size: -
D gene: TRBD1

CDR3 DNA: TGTGCCAGCAGAAATAAGACAGGGAAAGAGCAGTACTTC
CDR3 protein: CASRNKTGKEQYF
V gene: TRBV7-9
J gene: TRBJ2-7
clone size: -
D gene: TRBD1

CDR3 DNA: TGTGCCAGCTTTCAAGGACAGGAGGGGTATGGCTACACCTTC
CDR3 protein: CASFQGQEGYGYTF
V gene: TRBV18
J gene: TRBJ1-2
clone size: -
D gene: TRBD1